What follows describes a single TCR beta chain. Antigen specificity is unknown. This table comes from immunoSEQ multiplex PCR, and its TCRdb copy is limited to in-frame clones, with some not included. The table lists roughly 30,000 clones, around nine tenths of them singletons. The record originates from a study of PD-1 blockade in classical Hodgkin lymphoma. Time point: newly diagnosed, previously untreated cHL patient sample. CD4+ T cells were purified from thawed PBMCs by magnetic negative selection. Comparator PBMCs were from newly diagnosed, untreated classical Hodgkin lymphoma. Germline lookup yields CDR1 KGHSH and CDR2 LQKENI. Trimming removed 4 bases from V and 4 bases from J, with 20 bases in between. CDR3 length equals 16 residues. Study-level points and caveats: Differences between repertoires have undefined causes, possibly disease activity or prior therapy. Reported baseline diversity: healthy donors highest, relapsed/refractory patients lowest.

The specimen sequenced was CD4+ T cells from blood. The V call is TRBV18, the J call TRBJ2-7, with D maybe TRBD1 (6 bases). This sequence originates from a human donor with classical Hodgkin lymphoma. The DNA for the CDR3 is TGTGCCAGCTCACAATCAAGCCAGGGGATTAATTACGAGCAGTACTTC. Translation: CASSQSSQGINYEQYF.